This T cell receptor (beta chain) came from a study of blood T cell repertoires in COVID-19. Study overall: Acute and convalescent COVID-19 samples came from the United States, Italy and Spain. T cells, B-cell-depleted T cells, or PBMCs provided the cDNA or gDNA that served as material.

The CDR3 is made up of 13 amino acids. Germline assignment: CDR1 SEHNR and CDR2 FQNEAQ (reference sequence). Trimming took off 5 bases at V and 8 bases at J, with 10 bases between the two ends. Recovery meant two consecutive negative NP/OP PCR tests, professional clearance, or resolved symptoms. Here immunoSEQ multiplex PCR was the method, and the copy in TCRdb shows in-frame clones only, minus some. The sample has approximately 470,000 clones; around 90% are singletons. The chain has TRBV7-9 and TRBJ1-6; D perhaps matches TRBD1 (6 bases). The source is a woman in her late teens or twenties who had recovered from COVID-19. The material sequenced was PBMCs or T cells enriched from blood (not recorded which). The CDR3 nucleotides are TGTGCCAGCAGCGCCAACAGGGATTCACCCCTCCACTTT. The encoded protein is CASSANRDSPLHF.